This paragraph covers one T cell receptor beta chain sequence. The sample is drawn from a study of long-term antiretroviral therapy in people with HIV. Germline CDR1 is MGHRA and CDR2 is YSYEKL. This CDR3 has 17 residues. V lost 0 bases, J lost 5 bases, and 7 bases stayed unmatched. Running of the v3.0 immunoSEQ assay took place at survey level. This table comes from immunoSEQ multiplex PCR, and its TCRdb copy is limited to in-frame clones, with some not included. The sample holds about 35,000 clones, 65% to 85% seen once. This sequence was found in a man in his fifties or sixties with HIV. The chain recombines TRBV4-1 with TRBJ2-1, with 10 positions matching TRBD2. The sequenced sample was unsorted PBMCs, obtained 3 years after starting antiretroviral therapy. The CDR3 DNA reads as TGCGCCAGCAGCCAAGAGGAGCTAGCGGGAGTCCACAATGAGCAGTTCTTC. The encoded protein is CASSQEELAGVHNEQFF.